Listed below are T cell receptor beta chains from one sample, sequenced in a study of blood T cells in healthy people across ages. In TCRdb, the 5' RACE reads were re-called with MiXCR into one record per CDR3 protein. This table has about 800,000 distinct CDR3 sequences, about half appearing once. Sequenced input: blood. The receptors originated from an elderly man in good health. The CDR3 runs from the conserved cysteine through the conserved F or W. The D gene is left open where the match is weak. Size is omitted from some rows. Given values are once, few, many or a class for expanded clones.

CDR3 | DNA | V | D | J | size
CASSPRTPGTGLTDTQYF | TGCGCCAGCAGCCCAAGGACTCCCGGGACAGGGCTCACAGATACGCAGTATTTT | TRBV5-1 | TRBD1 | TRBJ2-3 | few
CASRQAANYGYTF | TGTGCCAGCAGACAGGCAGCTAACTATGGCTACACCTTC | TRBV7-9 | NA | TRBJ1-2 | few
CASSLFSGTYNSPLHF | TGCGCCAGCAGCCTTTTCTCCGGGACCTATAATTCACCCCTCCACTTT | TRBV5-1 | NA | TRBJ1-6 | NA
CASSPTVYSYEQYF | TGTGCCAGCTCACCCACAGTGTACTCCTACGAGCAGTACTTC | TRBV18 | NA | TRBJ2-7 | many
CSVEDLETQYF | TGCAGCGTTGAAGATCTAGAGACCCAGTACTTC | TRBV29-1 | NA | TRBJ2-5 | many
CASTTQSGTRRIQYF | TGTGCCAGCACTACCCAAAGCGGGACTAGACGCATTCAGTACTTC | TRBV27 | TRBD2 | TRBJ2-4 | few
CASSQTGTAKETQYF | TGTGCCAGCAGCCAAACCGGGACAGCTAAAGAGACCCAGTACTTC | TRBV7-9 | TRBD1 | TRBJ2-5 | NA
CASSEGRGGEQFF | TGTGCCAGCAGTGAAGGTAGAGGGGGTGAGCAGTTCTTC | TRBV2 | NA | TRBJ2-1 | NA
CASSLGAGEVYEQYF | TGCGCCAGCAGCTTGGGGGCAGGGGAGGTCTACGAGCAGTACTTC | TRBV5-1 | NA | TRBJ2-7 | NA
CAINEPTGGNEKLFF | TGTGCCATCAATGAGCCGACAGGGGGAAATGAAAAACTGTTTTTT | TRBV10-3 | TRBD1 | TRBJ1-4 | NA
CASSLASGQTNTGELFF | TGTGCCAGCAGCTTAGCCTCTGGACAGACCAACACCGGGGAGCTGTTTTTT | TRBV7-3 | NA | TRBJ2-2 | few
CSARATGTGGDNEQFF | TGCAGTGCTAGAGCTACCGGGACAGGGGGCGACAATGAGCAGTTCTTC | TRBV20-1 | TRBD1 | TRBJ2-1 | few
CASSFGGSGRWVKETQYF | TGTGCCAGCAGCTTTGGGGGTAGCGGGAGATGGGTTAAAGAGACCCAGTACTTC | TRBV11-3 | TRBD2 | TRBJ2-5 | few
CATSAQRTRGTDTQYF | TGTGCCACCAGTGCCCAAAGGACTAGGGGCACAGATACGCAGTATTTT | TRBV24-1 | TRBD2 | TRBJ2-3 | few
CASSPLGQQYF | TGCGCCAGCAGCCCCCTGGGACAGCAGTACTTC | TRBV5-1 | TRBD1 | TRBJ2-5 | many
CTSSLGQRGRTQYF | TGTACCAGCAGTTTAGGACAGCGCGGGAGGACCCAGTACTTC | TRBV12-3/TRBV12-4 | NA | TRBJ2-5 | NA
CASRGTSNYEQYF | TGTGCCAGCAGGGGTACTAGCAACTACGAGCAGTACTTC | TRBV6-2/TRBV6-3 | NA | TRBJ2-7 | NA